This T cell receptor beta chain was obtained from a study of CD8 T cells in Susac syndrome. This clonotype was seen once. V lost 4 bases, J lost 2 bases, and 12 bases lay in between. The germline CDR1 and CDR2 sequences are SGHTA and FQGNSA. The CDR3 is 14 amino acids. The RNA, about 0.5 to 1 ug, was put through reverse transcription using random hexamers. TCRdb re-called the immunoSEQ multiplex PCR reads with MiXCR, one entry per CDR3 protein. The sample carries 130,000 to 150,000 distinct CDR3 sequences, nearly 97% recorded once. The TCR sequence derives from a human donor with Susac syndrome. Sequencing was performed on CD4+ T cells from PBMCs. The chain combines TRBV7-2 with TRBJ2-7; D call uncertain. The CDR3, as DNA: TGTGCCAGCAGCTCGCCGGATATCACCTACGAGCAGTACTTC. Protein: CASSSPDITYEQYF.